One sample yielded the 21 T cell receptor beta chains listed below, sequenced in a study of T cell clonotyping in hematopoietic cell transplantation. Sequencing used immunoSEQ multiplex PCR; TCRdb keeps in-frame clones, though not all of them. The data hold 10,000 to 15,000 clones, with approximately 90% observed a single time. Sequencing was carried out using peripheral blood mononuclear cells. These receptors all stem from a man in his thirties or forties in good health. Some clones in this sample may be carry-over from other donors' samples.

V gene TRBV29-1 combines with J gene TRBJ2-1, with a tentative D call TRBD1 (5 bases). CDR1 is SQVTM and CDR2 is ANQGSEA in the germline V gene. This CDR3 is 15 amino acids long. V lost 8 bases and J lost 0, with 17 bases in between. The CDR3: CSFPSQGSSYNEQFF. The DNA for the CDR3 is TGCAGCTTTCCATCTCAGGGAAGCTCCTACAATGAGCAGTTCTTC.

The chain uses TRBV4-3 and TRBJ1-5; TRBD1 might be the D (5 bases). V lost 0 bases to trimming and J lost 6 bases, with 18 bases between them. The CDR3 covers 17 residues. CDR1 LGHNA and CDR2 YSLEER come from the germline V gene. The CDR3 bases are TGCGCCAGCAGCCAAGACGGGGCCAGGGTCGGCGGTCAGCCCCAGCATTTT. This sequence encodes CASSQDGARVGGQPQHF.

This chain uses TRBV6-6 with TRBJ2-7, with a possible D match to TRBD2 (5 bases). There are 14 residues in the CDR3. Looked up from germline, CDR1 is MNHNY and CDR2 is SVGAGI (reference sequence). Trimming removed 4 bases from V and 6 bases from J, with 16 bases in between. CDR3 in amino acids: CASSSPATSIEQYF. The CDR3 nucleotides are TGTGCCAGCAGTTCCCCTGCCACTAGTATCGAGCAGTACTTC.

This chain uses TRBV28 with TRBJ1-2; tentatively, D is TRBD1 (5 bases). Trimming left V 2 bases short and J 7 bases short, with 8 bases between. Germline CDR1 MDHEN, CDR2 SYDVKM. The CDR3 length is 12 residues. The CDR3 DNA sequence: TGTGCCAGCAGTTTAGGGGGAGCTGGCTACACCTTC. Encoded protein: CASSLGGAGYTF.

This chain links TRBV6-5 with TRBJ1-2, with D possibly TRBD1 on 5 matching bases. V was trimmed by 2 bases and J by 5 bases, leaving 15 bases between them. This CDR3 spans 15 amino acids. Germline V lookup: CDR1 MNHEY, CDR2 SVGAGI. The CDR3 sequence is CASSYEVRGKYGYTF. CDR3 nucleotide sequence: TGTGCCAGCAGTTACGAAGTGAGGGGTAAATATGGCTACACCTTC.

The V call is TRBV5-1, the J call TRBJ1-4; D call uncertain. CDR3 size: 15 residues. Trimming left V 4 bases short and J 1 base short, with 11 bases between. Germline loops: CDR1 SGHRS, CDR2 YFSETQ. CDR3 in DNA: TGCGCCAGCAGCAGAGCAGAGATAACTAATGAAAAACTGTTTTTT. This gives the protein CASSRAEITNEKLFF.

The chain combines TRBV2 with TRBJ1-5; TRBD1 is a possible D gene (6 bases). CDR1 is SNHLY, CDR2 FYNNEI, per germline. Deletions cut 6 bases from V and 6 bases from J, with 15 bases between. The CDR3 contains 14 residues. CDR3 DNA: TGTGCCAGCAGGGAGGGGGGAGGGGGTCAGCCCCAGCATTTT. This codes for CASREGGGGQPQHF.

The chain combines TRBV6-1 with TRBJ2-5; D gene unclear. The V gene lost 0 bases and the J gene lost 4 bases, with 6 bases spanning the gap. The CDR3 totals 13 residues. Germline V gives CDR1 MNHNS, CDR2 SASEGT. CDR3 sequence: CASSEARGETQYF. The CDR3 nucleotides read TGTGCCAGCAGTGAAGCCAGAGGAGAGACCCAGTACTTC.

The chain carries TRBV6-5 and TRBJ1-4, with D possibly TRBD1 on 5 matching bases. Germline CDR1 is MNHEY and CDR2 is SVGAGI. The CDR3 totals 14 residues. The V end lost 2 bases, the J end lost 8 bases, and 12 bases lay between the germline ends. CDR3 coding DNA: TGTGCCAGCAGTTACGGGGCCCGAAGGGAAAAACTGTTTTTT. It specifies CASSYGARREKLFF.

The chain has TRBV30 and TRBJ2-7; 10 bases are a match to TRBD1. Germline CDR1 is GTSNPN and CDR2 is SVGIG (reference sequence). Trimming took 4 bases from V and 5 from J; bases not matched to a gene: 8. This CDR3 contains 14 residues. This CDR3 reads CAWTTGTGVHEQYF. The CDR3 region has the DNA TGTGCCTGGACCACCGGGACAGGGGTCCACGAGCAGTACTTC.

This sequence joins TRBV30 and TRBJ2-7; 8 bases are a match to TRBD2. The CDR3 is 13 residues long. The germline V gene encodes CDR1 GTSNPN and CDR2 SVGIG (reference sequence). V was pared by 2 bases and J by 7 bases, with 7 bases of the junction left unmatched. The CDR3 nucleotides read TGTGCCTGGAGTCGGGGGGGGCCTGGGGAGCAGTACTTC. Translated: CAWSRGGPGEQYF.

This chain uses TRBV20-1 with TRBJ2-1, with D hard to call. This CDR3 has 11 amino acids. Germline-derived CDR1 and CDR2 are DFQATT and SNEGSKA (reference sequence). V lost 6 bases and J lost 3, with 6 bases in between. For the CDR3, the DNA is TGCAGTGCGACCAACTACAATGAGCAGTTCTTC. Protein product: CSATNYNEQFF.

The CDR3 sequence is CASSLVDRGLEQYF. DNA of the CDR3: TGTGCCAGCAGCTTAGTGGACAGGGGGCTCGAGCAGTACTTC. The genes are TRBV7-8 and TRBJ2-7, with TRBD1 matching over 11 bases. Germline CDR1 is SGHVS and CDR2 is FQNEAQ. There are 14 residues in the CDR3. Trimming cost V 1 base and J 6 bases; bases outside gene matches: 2.

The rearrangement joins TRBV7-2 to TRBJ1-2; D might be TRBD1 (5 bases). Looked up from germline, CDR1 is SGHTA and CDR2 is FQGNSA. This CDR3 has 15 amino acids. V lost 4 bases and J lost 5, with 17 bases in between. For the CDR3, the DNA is TGTGCCAGCAGCTCCCCCCGGCAGGGCCTGTATGGCTACACCTTC. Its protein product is CASSSPRQGLYGYTF.

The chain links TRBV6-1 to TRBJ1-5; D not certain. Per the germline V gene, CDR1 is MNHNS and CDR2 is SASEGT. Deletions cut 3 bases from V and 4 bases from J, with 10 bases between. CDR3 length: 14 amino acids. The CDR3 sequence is CASSEVGGNQPQHF. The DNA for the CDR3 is TGTGCCAGCAGTGAGGTTGGAGGTAATCAGCCCCAGCATTTT.

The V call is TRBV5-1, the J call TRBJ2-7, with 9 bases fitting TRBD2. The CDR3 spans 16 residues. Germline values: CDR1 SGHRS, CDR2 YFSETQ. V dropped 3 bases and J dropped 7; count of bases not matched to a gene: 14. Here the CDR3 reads CASSSPGGGAGVEQYF. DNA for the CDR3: TGCGCCAGCAGCTCTCCTGGCGGGGGGGCGGGGGTTGAGCAGTACTTC.

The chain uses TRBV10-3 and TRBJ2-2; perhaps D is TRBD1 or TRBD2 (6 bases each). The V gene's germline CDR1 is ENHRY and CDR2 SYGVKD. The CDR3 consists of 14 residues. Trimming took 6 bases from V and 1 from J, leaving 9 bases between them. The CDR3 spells CAISKGGNTGELFF. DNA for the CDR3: TGTGCCATCAGCAAGGGGGGGAACACCGGGGAGCTGTTTTTT.

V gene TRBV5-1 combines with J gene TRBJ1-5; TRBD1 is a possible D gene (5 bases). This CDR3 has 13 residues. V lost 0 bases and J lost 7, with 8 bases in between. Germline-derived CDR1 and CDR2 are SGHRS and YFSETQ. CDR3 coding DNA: TGCGCCAGCAGCTTGGCTCGGGGCCAGCCCCAGCATTTT. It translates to CASSLARGQPQHF.

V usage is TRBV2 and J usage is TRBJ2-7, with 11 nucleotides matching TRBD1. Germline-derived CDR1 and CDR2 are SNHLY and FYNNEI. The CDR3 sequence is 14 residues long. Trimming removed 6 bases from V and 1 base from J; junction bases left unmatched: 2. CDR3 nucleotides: TGTGCCAGCAGGGGGGACAGGGGGTCCTACGAGCAGTACTTC. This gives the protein CASRGDRGSYEQYF. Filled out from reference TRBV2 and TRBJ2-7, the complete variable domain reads EPEVTQTPSHQVTQMGQEVILRCVPISNHLYFYWYRQILGQKVEFLVSFYNNEISEKSEIFDDQFSVERPDGSNFTLKIRSTKLEDSAMYFCASRGDRGSYEQYFGPGTRLTVT.

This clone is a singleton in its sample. The CDR3 nucleotides are TGTGCCAGTAGTATCCGGGGGATCGGGGATACGCAGTATTTT. It yields the protein CASSIRGIGDTQYF. The chain recombines TRBV19 with TRBJ2-3; weak D call: TRBD2 (6 bases). The CDR3 has 14 residues. Trimming removed 3 bases at V and 6 bases at J, with 13 bases between. The V gene's germline CDR1 is LNHDA and CDR2 SQIVND (reference sequence).

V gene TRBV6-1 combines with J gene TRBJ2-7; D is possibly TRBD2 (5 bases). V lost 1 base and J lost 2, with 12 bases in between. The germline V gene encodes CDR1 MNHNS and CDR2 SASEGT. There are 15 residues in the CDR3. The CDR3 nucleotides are TGTGCCAGCAGTGAAGTCGAGGGTCCCCCCTACGAGCAGTACTTC. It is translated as CASSEVEGPPYEQYF.